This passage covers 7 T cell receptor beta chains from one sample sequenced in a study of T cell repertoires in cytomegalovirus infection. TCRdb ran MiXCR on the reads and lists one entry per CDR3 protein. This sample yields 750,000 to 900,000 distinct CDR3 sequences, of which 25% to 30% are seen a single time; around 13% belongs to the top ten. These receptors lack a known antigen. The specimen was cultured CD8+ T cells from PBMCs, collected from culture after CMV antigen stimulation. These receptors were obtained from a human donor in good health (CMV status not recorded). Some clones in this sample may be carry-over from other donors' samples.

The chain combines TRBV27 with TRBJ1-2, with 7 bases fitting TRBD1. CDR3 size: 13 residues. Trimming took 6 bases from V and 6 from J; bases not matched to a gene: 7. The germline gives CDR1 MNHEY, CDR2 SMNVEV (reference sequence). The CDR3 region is CASRSGGLDGYTF. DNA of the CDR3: TGTGCCAGCAGGTCAGGGGGTCTGGATGGCTACACCTTC.

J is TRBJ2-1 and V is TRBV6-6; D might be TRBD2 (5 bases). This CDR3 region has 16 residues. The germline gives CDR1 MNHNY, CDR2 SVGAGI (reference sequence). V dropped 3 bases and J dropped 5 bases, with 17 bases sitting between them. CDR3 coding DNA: TGTGCCAGCAGTTATGAGGGCCCCAATCCCAACAATGAGCAGTTCTTC. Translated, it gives CASSYEGPNPNNEQFF.

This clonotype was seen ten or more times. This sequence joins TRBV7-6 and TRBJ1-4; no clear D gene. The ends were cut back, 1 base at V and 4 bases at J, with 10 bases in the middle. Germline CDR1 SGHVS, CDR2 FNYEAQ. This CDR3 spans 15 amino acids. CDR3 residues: CASSLETGFNEKLFF. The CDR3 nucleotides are TGTGCCAGCAGCTTAGAAACCGGCTTTAATGAAAAACTGTTTTTT.

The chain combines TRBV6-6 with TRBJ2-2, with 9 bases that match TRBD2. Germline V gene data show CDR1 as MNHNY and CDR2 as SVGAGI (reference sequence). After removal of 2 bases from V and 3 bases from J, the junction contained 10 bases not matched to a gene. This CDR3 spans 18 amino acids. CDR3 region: CASSYRSSGAYYTGELFF. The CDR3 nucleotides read TGTGCCAGCAGTTACAGGTCTAGCGGGGCCTATTACACCGGGGAGCTGTTTTTT.

The CDR3, as DNA: TGTGCCACCAGTGATTGGGGCGGACAGCCCCAGCATTTT. Protein: CATSDWGGQPQHF. V is TRBV24-1 and J is TRBJ1-5; perhaps TRBD1 as D (5 bases). Germline assignment: CDR1 KGHDR and CDR2 SFDVKD. This CDR3 has 13 residues. V was pared by 2 bases and J by 7 bases, with 8 bases between.

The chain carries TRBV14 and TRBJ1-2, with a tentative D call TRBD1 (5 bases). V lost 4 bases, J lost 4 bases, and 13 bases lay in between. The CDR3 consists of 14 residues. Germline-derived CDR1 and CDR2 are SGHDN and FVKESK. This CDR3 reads CASSPSPGPYGYTF. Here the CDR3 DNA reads TGTGCCAGCAGCCCATCGCCAGGGCCCTATGGCTACACCTTC.

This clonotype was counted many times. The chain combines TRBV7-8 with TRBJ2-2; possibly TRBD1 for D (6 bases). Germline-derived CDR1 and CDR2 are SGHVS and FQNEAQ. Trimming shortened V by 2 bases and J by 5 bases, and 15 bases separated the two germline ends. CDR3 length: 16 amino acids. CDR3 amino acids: CASSLKARGVTGELFF. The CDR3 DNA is TGTGCCAGCAGCTTAAAGGCCAGGGGAGTTACCGGGGAGCTGTTTTTT.